Listed below are T cell receptor beta chains from one sample, sequenced in a study of beta chain features in type 1 diabetes. Using immunoSEQ multiplex PCR, the repertoire was profiled, and TCRdb retains in-frame clones only, with some absent. The repertoire holds hundreds of thousands of clones, around 16% seen once, with more than 0.08% in the top ten. Sequencing was performed on naive CD4+ T cells from blood. The receptors were gathered from a man younger than 35 in good health. The CDR3 runs from the conserved cysteine through the conserved F or W. The order of the fields is clone size, V gene, J gene, D gene, CDR3 protein, CDR3 DNA. The D gene is left open where the match is weak. Some rows mark clone size as missing; the rest say once, few, many or name a class of expanded clone.

.,TRBV19,TRBJ1-5,.,CASSTRNQPQHF,TGTGCCAGTAGTACCCGTAATCAGCCCCAGCATTTT
few,TRBV28,TRBJ1-5,TRBD1,CASSRTGLGNQPQHF,TGTGCCAGCAGTCGGACAGGGCTGGGCAATCAGCCCCAGCATTTT
.,TRBV27,TRBJ2-1,TRBD1,CASRPLTGSSYNEQFF,TGTGCCAGCAGACCTCTGACAGGGTCGTCCTACAATGAGCAGTTCTTC
.,TRBV9,TRBJ2-3,.,CASSVATGTDTQYF,TGTGCCAGCAGCGTAGCTACGGGCACAGATACGCAGTATTTT
.,TRBV6-5,TRBJ1-5,TRBD1,CASSRGQGSQPQHF,TGTGCCAGCAGCCGAGGACAGGGGAGTCAGCCCCAGCATTTT
few,TRBV10-3,TRBJ2-3,.,CAISESANQAGDTQYF,TGTGCCATCAGTGAGTCGGCGAACCAAGCAGGGGATACGCAGTATTTT
.,TRBV5-1,TRBJ2-2,TRBD1,CASSLRTGSTGELFF,TGCGCCAGCAGCTTGCGGACAGGGTCCACCGGGGAGCTGTTTTTT
few,TRBV2,TRBJ2-3,.,CASSVEAADTQYF,TGTGCCAGCAGTGTGGAAGCGGCAGATACGCAGTATTTT
few,TRBV18,TRBJ2-5,.,CASSPWAGETQYF,TGTGCCAGCTCACCATGGGCTGGGGAGACCCAGTACTTC
.,TRBV7-2,TRBJ1-4,TRBD1,CASSLVGQGSEKLFF,TGTGCCAGCAGCTTAGTGGGACAGGGGAGTGAAAAACTGTTTTTT
few,TRBV21-1,TRBJ2-1,.,CASSGRLAGVSTYNEQFF,TGTGCCAGCAGCGGAAGACTAGCGGGAGTAAGTACCTACAATGAGCAGTTCTTC
few,TRBV6-1,TRBJ1-2,TRBD1,CASSPRTGGSYGYTF,TGTGCCAGCAGTCCACGGACAGGGGGCTCCTATGGCTACACCTTC
few,TRBV6-6,TRBJ2-3,TRBD1,CASSYGDRGRDTQYF,TGTGCCAGCAGCTACGGGGACAGGGGCCGAGATACGCAGTATTTT
.,TRBV5-1,TRBJ2-1,TRBD2,CASSLGLAAISYNEQFF,TGCGCCAGCAGCCTAGGACTAGCGGCCATCTCCTACAATGAGCAGTTCTTC
.,TRBV25-1,TRBJ1-1,TRBD1,CASRQGAGMNTEAFF,TGTGCCAGCCGACAGGGGGCGGGAATGAACACTGAAGCTTTCTTT
few,TRBV27,TRBJ2-7,TRBD1,CASPPLRQGAYEQYF,TGTGCCAGTCCCCCCTTACGGCAGGGGGCCTACGAGCAGTACTTC
.,TRBV13,TRBJ1-1,.,CASSLTRTVNTEAFF,TGTGCCAGCAGCTTGACAAGGACAGTCAACACTGAAGCTTTCTTT
few,TRBV30,TRBJ2-7,.,CAWSSFYEQYF,TGTGCCTGGAGTTCGTTCTACGAGCAGTACTTC
.,TRBV2,TRBJ2-7,.,CALRRGLGSYEQYF,TGTGCCCTCAGACGGGGGTTAGGCTCCTACGAGCAGTACTTC
many,TRBV19,TRBJ2-4,.,CASSWGDTKNIQYF,TGTGCCAGTAGTTGGGGTGATACCAAAAACATTCAGTACTTC
.,TRBV7-3,TRBJ2-7,TRBD2,CASSPTSGSYEQYF,TGTGCCAGCAGCCCCACTAGCGGCTCCTACGAGCAGTACTTC
few,TRBV7-8,TRBJ1-1,.,CASRSIRTEKNTEAFF,TGTGCCAGCAGATCAATAAGGACAGAGAAGAACACTGAAGCTTTCTTT
few,TRBV5-6,TRBJ1-1,TRBD1,CASSMGQVKRGTEAFF,TGTGCCAGCAGTATGGGACAGGTCAAAAGGGGCACTGAAGCTTTCTTT
few,TRBV9,TRBJ1-1,TRBD1,CASSVVGTGGLNTEAFF,TGTGCCAGCAGCGTAGTCGGGACAGGCGGTTTGAACACTGAAGCTTTCTTT
few,TRBV7-2,TRBJ2-1,.,CASSLQAYATEQFF,TGTGCCAGCAGCCTGCAGGCCTACGCGACCGAGCAGTTCTTC
.,TRBV7-9,TRBJ2-3,TRBD2,CASSSMRGLAGVDTQYF,TGTGCCAGCAGCTCCATGAGGGGACTAGCGGGGGTCGATACGCAGTATTTT
few,TRBV7-9,TRBJ2-3,TRBD2,CASSQGLAGTTDTQYF,TGTGCCAGCAGCCAAGGACTAGCGGGGACCACAGATACGCAGTATTTT
.,TRBV9,TRBJ2-5,.,CASSVDRRETQYF,TGTGCCAGCAGCGTAGACAGGAGGGAGACCCAGTACTTC
.,TRBV18,TRBJ2-7,TRBD1,CASSPTGVSSYEQYF,TGTGCCAGCTCACCTACAGGGGTAAGCTCCTACGAGCAGTACTTC
few,TRBV7-2,TRBJ2-2,TRBD2,CASSPRASGGSNTGELFF,TGTGCCAGCAGCCCGAGGGCTAGCGGGGGATCGAACACCGGGGAGCTGTTTTTT
few,TRBV18,TRBJ1-4,.,CASSPSDRWGNEKLFF,TGTGCCAGCTCACCATCCGACAGGTGGGGTAATGAAAAACTGTTTTTT
.,TRBV28,TRBJ2-2,.,CASSLSPPTRVFF,TGTGCCAGCAGTCTCTCCCCCCCGACCAGGGTGTTTTTT
few,TRBV29-1,TRBJ2-7,TRBD1,CSVEKGQGAYEQYF,TGCAGCGTTGAAAAGGGACAGGGGGCATACGAGCAGTACTTC
few,TRBV7-2,TRBJ1-6,TRBD1,CASSLDRGEWSPLHF,TGTGCCAGCAGCCTTGACAGGGGCGAGTGGTCACCCCTCCACTTT
.,TRBV4-2,TRBJ1-5,.,CASSQDQVVYSNQPQHF,TGTGCCAGCAGCCAAGATCAAGTGGTCTATAGCAATCAGCCCCAGCATTTT
.,TRBV4-2,TRBJ2-1,.,CASSQDPNWRDDNEQFF,TGTGCCAGCAGCCAAGATCCCAATTGGCGGGATGACAATGAGCAGTTCTTC
.,TRBV27,TRBJ1-5,TRBD1,CASSRLTGDQPQHF,TGTGCCAGCAGTAGGCTAACAGGGGATCAGCCCCAGCATTTT
.,TRBV18,TRBJ1-4,.,CASSHGTATNEKLFF,TGTGCCAGCTCACACGGGACGGCAACTAATGAAAAACTGTTTTTT